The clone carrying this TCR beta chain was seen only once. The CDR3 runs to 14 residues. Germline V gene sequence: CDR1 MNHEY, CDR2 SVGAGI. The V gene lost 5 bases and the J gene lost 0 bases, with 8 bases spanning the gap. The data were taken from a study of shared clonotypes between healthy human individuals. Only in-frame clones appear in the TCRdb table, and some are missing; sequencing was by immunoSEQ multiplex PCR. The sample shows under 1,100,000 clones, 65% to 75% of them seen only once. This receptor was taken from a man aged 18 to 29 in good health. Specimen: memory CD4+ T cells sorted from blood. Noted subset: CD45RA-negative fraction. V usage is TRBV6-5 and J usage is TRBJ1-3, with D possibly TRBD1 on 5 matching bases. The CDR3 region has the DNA TGTGCCAGCAGTGGGACTTACTCTGGAAACACCATATATTTT. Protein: CASSGTYSGNTIYF.